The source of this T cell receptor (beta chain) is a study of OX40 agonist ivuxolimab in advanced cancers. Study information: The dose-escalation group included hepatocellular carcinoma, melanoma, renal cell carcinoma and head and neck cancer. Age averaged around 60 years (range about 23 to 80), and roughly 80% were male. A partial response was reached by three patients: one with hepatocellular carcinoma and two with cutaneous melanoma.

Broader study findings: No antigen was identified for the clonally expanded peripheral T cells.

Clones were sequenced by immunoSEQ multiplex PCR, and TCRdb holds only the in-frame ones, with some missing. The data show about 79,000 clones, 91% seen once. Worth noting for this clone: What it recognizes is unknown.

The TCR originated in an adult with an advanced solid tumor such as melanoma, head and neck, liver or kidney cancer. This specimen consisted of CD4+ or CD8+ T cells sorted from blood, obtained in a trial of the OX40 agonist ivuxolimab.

DNA of the CDR3: TGTGCCAGCAAGACAGGGGGCTATGGCTACACCTTC. Translating gives CASKTGGYGYTF. The genes are TRBV28 and TRBJ1-2, with 9 bases lining up with TRBD1. CDR3 size: 12 residues. Germline V gene lookup returns CDR1 MDHEN and CDR2 SYDVKM. Germline trimming cut 7 bases from V and 4 bases from J; bases unmatched to any gene: 1.